The 24 T cell receptor beta chains presented below share a single source sample, sequenced in a study of shared clonotypes between healthy human individuals. Assay: immunoSEQ multiplex PCR; the TCRdb copy retains only in-frame clones and omits some. The table shows a few million clones, with about 92% occurring only once. Sequencing was carried out using naive CD4+ T cells from PBMCs. Regarding subset: CD45RA+ positively selected. The receptor set was obtained from a man younger than 35 in good health. Some clones in this sample may be carry-over from other donors' samples.

This sequence joins TRBV19 and TRBJ1-5; unclear D gene. V lost 3 bases and J 6 bases, leaving 12 bases between the germline ends. The V gene's germline CDR1 is LNHDA and CDR2 SQIVND (reference sequence). The CDR3 consists of 14 residues. For the CDR3, the DNA is TGTGCCAGTAGTATGTGGGGTGTCGGTCAGCCCCAGCATTTT. It yields the protein CASSMWGVGQPQHF.

This chain uses TRBV4-3 with TRBJ2-1; 14 bases are a match to TRBD2. Germline CDR1 and CDR2: LGHNA and YSLEER. Trimming at V came to 4 bases and at J to 8 bases, leaving 4 bases not matched to a gene. The CDR3 has 15 residues. Here the CDR3 DNA reads TGCGCCAGCAGCCGCGGGACTAGCGGGAGTTATGAGCAGTTCTTC. Translation gives CASSRGTSGSYEQFF.

A note on this clone: The same CDR3 is also encoded by other DNA sequences in this sample. The chain couples TRBV7-2 to TRBJ1-1; 9 positions agree with TRBD1. The CDR3 has 14 residues. CDR1 is SGHTA and CDR2 is FQGNSA in the germline V gene. Losses at the gene ends were 4 bases for V and 5 bases for J; bases not matched to a gene: 5. The CDR3 protein is CASSSRQGGTEAFF. The CDR3 nucleotides read TGTGCCAGCAGCTCGCGACAGGGGGGGACTGAAGCTTTCTTT.

This chain uses TRBV6-1 with TRBJ2-1; 8 positions match TRBD2. V shed 8 bases and J 1 base; nucleotides not matched to a gene: 7. The CDR3 spans 15 residues. CDR1 MNHNS and CDR2 SASEGT come from the germline V gene. The CDR3 DNA is TGTGCCAGCTGTTTTAGCGGGATTTCCTACAATGAGCAGTTCTTC. Protein sequence: CASCFSGISYNEQFF.

This chain joins TRBV9 and TRBJ2-5; TRBD2 is a possible D gene (5 bases). This CDR3 has 13 residues. Germline V gene data show CDR1 as SGDLS and CDR2 as YYNGEE. The V and J ends lost 1 base and 9 bases respectively, with 13 bases between them. The CDR3 protein is CASSVSPPGAQYF. The CDR3 DNA reads as TGTGCCAGCAGCGTAAGTCCCCCCGGGGCCCAGTACTTC.

The J gene is TRBJ2-7, the V gene TRBV4-3; the match to TRBD2 covers 12 bases. The CDR3 has 20 residues. From germline, CDR1 is LGHNA and CDR2 YSLEER. The ends lost 0 bases at V and 4 bases at J; junction bases unmatched: 16. As DNA, the CDR3 is TGCGCCAGCAGCCAAGAGAGGTCGGGCCTAGCGGGAGGGCCGCTTTACGAGCAGTACTTC. Protein: CASSQERSGLAGGPLYEQYF.

The table lists this clone with a count of one. The rearrangement joins TRBV19 to TRBJ2-5; 7 bases match TRBD1. Trimming took 5 bases from V and 2 from J; bases not matched to a gene: 11. The V gene's germline CDR1 is LNHDA and CDR2 SQIVND (reference sequence). The CDR3 spans 16 residues. The CDR3 reads CASSPVPGTDQETQYF. The CDR3 DNA reads as TGTGCCAGTAGTCCAGTCCCCGGGACAGATCAAGAGACCCAGTACTTC.

The chain recombines TRBV5-8 with TRBJ1-4, with D hard to call. Germline CDR1 and CDR2: SGHTS and YDEGEE. V was pared by 0 bases and J by 10 bases, with 10 bases between. The CDR3 loop spans 13 amino acids. The CDR3 reads CASSLVRGGKLFF. DNA of the CDR3: TGTGCCAGCAGCTTGGTTCGGGGAGGAAAACTGTTTTTT.

The V and J genes are TRBV4-2 and TRBJ2-5, with a possible D match to TRBD1 (6 bases). Germline loops: CDR1 LGHNA, CDR2 YNFKEQ. The CDR3 covers 17 residues. V was trimmed by 0 bases and J by 4 bases, leaving 18 bases between them. CDR3 in amino acids: CASSQDPGVVPVETQYF. Written as DNA, the CDR3 is TGTGCCAGCAGCCAAGATCCAGGGGTCGTACCGGTAGAGACCCAGTACTTC.

The gene calls are TRBV28 and TRBJ1-5, with D perhaps matching TRBD1 (5 bases). The V end was cut by 5 bases, the J end by 6 bases, with 23 bases between. The germline gives CDR1 MDHEN, CDR2 SYDVKM. CDR3 size: 17 residues. For the CDR3, the DNA is TGTGCCAGCAGTCTCGGGACCCGGGGTCGGGTGGCTCAGCCCCAGCATTTT. Translation gives CASSLGTRGRVAQPQHF.

Comments on this clone: Additional DNA sequences in this sample encode the identical CDR3. This sequence joins TRBV11-3 and TRBJ2-1; TRBD1 agrees at 7 bases. The ends lost 1 base at V and 1 base at J; junction bases unmatched: 1. Germline loops: CDR1 SGHNT, CDR2 YENEEA. This CDR3 comprises 15 residues. In nucleotides, the CDR3 is TGTGCCAGCAGCTTAGGACAGGGTTCCTACAATGAGCAGTTCTTC. Amino acids: CASSLGQGSYNEQFF.

The chain uses TRBV5-6 and TRBJ2-2, with 10 positions matching TRBD2. CDR3 length: 15 residues. CDR1 and CDR2 (germline): SGHDT, YYEEEE. Trimming removed 5 bases from V and 8 bases from J; junction bases left unmatched: 9. The CDR3 spells CASRGGLAVTGELFF. The CDR3 coding sequence is TGTGCCAGCAGGGGCGGACTAGCGGTAACTGGGGAGCTGTTTTTT.

The rearrangement joins TRBV28 to TRBJ2-4; 12 positions agree with TRBD2. CDR3 size: 18 residues. With V trimmed by 8 bases and J by 3 bases, 14 bases remained unmatched. Per germline, CDR1 MDHEN and CDR2 SYDVKM. CDR3 amino acids: CASSWASGRAVGKNIQYF. The CDR3 DNA sequence: TGTGCCAGCTCTTGGGCTAGCGGGAGGGCCGTGGGCAAAAACATTCAGTACTTC.

The genes are TRBV23-1 and TRBJ2-7; 8 nucleotides align to TRBD2. TRBV23-1 is reported as an ORF; its role is uncertain. The CDR3 runs to 14 residues. The V segment lost 7 bases and the J segment 3 bases; nucleotides outside the gene matches: 8. As DNA, the CDR3 is TGCGCCAGCATGGCCGGGGGGGAGGTCTACGAGCAGTACTTC. As protein: CASMAGGEVYEQYF.

The chain combines TRBV27 with TRBJ2-7; 13 positions match TRBD2. V was pared by 7 bases and J by 3 bases, with 6 bases of the junction left unmatched. Germline V gives CDR1 MNHEY, CDR2 SMNVEV (reference sequence). The CDR3 length is 15 residues. CDR3 loop: CASTMRTSGSYEQYF. DNA of the CDR3: TGTGCCAGCACAATGAGGACTAGCGGGAGCTACGAGCAGTACTTC.

This chain uses TRBV5-4 with TRBJ2-7, with D perhaps given as TRBD1 or TRBD2 (5 bases each). Trimming shortened V by 5 bases and J by 2 bases, and 17 bases separated the two germline ends. Germline values: CDR1 SGHNT, CDR2 YYREEE (reference sequence). CDR3 length equals 15 residues. The CDR3 DNA is TGTGCCAGCAGTTACGGGACGAGACCTACCTACGAGCAGTACTTC. This translates into CASSYGTRPTYEQYF. Full variable domain (rest looked up from reference TRBV5-4 and TRBJ2-7): ETGVTQSPTHLIKTRGQQVTLRCSSQSGHNTVSWYQQALGQGPQFIFQYYREEENGRGNFPPRFSGLQFPNYSSELNVNALELDDSALYLCASSYGTRPTYEQYFGPGTRLTVT.

The V call is TRBV5-1, the J call TRBJ2-1; D is perhaps TRBD2 (5 bases). Germline lookup yields CDR1 SGHRS and CDR2 YFSETQ. The CDR3 runs to 15 residues. V shed 4 bases and J shed 7 bases, with 18 bases lying between them. In nucleotides, the CDR3 is TGCGCCAGCAGCCCCCCGGAGCGGAGGCTGAATGAGCAGTTCTTC. This translates into CASSPPERRLNEQFF. Using reference TRBV5-1 and TRBJ2-1 for the parts outside the CDR3, the full variable domain is KAGVTQTPRYLIKTRGQQVTLSCSPISGHRSVSWYQQTPGQGLQFLFEYFSETQRNKGNFPGRFSGRQFSNSRSEMNVSTLELGDSALYLCASSPPERRLNEQFFGPGTRLTVL.

The CDR3 DNA is TGCGCCAGCAGCGCACCTAGCGGGAGTGTTTATGAGCAGTTCTTC. Its translation: CASSAPSGSVYEQFF. The chain couples TRBV5-1 to TRBJ2-1; TRBD2 matches 10 bases. The CDR3 loop spans 15 amino acids. Germline V CDR1 and CDR2: SGHRS, YFSETQ. V dropped 4 bases and J dropped 8; count of bases not matched to a gene: 9.

The chain recombines TRBV7-8 with TRBJ2-7; TRBD2 matches 7 bases. J was trimmed by 2 bases and V by 3 bases; bases with no gene match: 4. Germline values: CDR1 SGHVS, CDR2 FQNEAQ. The CDR3 runs to 14 residues. The DNA of the CDR3 is TGTGCCAGCAGCTTCGGGGGGACTACCTACGAGCAGTACTTC. Residues: CASSFGGTTYEQYF.

The chain is built from TRBV11-2 and TRBJ2-7; 7 bases are a match to TRBD1. The CDR3 totals 13 residues. V shed 1 base, J shed 12 bases, and the junction held 9 bases outside the gene matches. CDR1 is SGHAT, CDR2 FQNNGV, per germline. CDR3 protein: CASSLGDRVMMYF. In nucleotides, the CDR3 is TGTGCCAGCAGCTTAGGAGACAGGGTGATGATGTACTTC.

The CDR3 spells CASSQQTGPTPNEQYF. CDR3 nucleotides: TGTGCCAGCAGCCAACAGACAGGTCCAACCCCGAACGAGCAGTACTTC. The chain couples TRBV28 to TRBJ2-7, with TRBD1 as a possible D gene (6 bases). Looked up from germline, CDR1 is MDHEN and CDR2 is SYDVKM. The CDR3 has 16 amino acids. V lost 6 bases to trimming and J lost 5 bases, with 23 bases between them.

The gene calls are TRBV28 and TRBJ1-5; D might be TRBD1 (5 bases). Looked up from germline, CDR1 is MDHEN and CDR2 is SYDVKM. The CDR3 length is 12 residues. V was shortened by 7 bases and J by 4 bases, with 8 bases between the two germline ends. CDR3 DNA: TGTGCCAGCAACGGGGGGAATCAGCCCCAGCATTTT. Protein: CASNGGNQPQHF. The variable domain in full, with the rest retrieved from reference TRBV28 and TRBJ1-5, is DVKVTQSSRYLVKRTGEKVFLECVQDMDHENMFWYRQDPGLGLRLIYFSYDVKMKEKGDIPEGYSVSREKKERFSLILESASTNQTSMYLCASNGGNQPQHFGDGTRLSIL.

The rearrangement uses TRBV30 and TRBJ2-3, with a tentative D call TRBD1 (5 bases). With 5 bases removed from V and 4 bases from J, the gap between germline ends came to 16 bases. This CDR3 is 14 amino acids long. Germline lookup yields CDR1 GTSNPN and CDR2 SVGIG (reference sequence). Here the CDR3 reads CAWGRPSGSDTQYF. CDR3 DNA: TGTGCCTGGGGTCGCCCCTCAGGGTCAGATACGCAGTATTTT.

This chain connects TRBV30 to TRBJ2-3, with 9 bases aligning to TRBD2. The CDR3 spans 16 residues. J lost 4 bases, V lost 0 bases, and 8 bases had no gene match. Germline CDR1 reads GTSNPN; CDR2 reads SVGIG (reference sequence). The DNA for the CDR3 is TGTGCCTGGAGTGTAGGGGTAGCGGGAGTGGCAGATACGCAGTATTTT. It is translated as CAWSVGVAGVADTQYF.